This TCR beta chain was recovered during a study of T cells in Graves' hyperthyroidism and ophthalmopathy. The study's findings and limits: Before onset, ophthalmopathy was predicted by the model a median around 6.5 months earlier. Most thyroid clonotypes expanded above 0.001 were also detected in blood.

The investigators amplified TCR beta CDR3 regions from RNA transcripts. The TCR CDR3 was amplified in a first-round RT-PCR using the HTBI primer set. From the multiplex PCR reads, TCRdb called clonotypes with MiXCR, one entry per CDR3 protein. In the table there are around 600,000 distinct CDR3 sequences, over 12% of which are singletons. The CDR3 has 15 residues. V was clipped by 5 bases and J by 0 bases; unmatched bases: 6. CDR1 and CDR2 from the germline V gene are LNHDA and SQIVND (reference sequence). This clonotype has more than one count but fewer than ten. What it binds is not known. Ophthalmopathy cases met thresholds of Clinical Activity Score at least 3, NOSPECS grade at least 4 and duration under 3 months. Fresh 10 ml peripheral blood yielded PBMCs.

The source of this sequence is a woman aged 18-35 years with Graves' ophthalmopathy. Sequencing used blood. V and J are TRBV19 and TRBJ2-7, with 8 bases lining up with TRBD2. The CDR3 loop reads CASSAVAGSSYEQYF. In nucleotides, the CDR3 is TGTGCCAGTAGTGCCGTAGCGGGGAGCTCCTACGAGCAGTACTTC.